This T cell receptor beta chain originates from a study of OX40 agonist ivuxolimab in advanced cancers. For the study at large: Patients got intravenous ivuxolimab at 0.01 to 10 mg/kg every 2 weeks. From roughly 20 to 90 years was the age range, with a mean of 60 years, and approximately 80% were male.

This CDR3 spans 12 amino acids. From germline, CDR1 is SGHDN and CDR2 FVKESK. V lost 0 bases to trimming and J lost 7 bases, with 7 bases between them. Points from the study as a whole: More expanded clones were found, on average, in CD8+ than in CD4+ T cells. Specificity for antigen went undetermined in the expanded peripheral T cells.

In the case of this clone: Its matching antigen is unknown.

The repertoire was sequenced with immunoSEQ multiplex PCR; TCRdb's copy has only in-frame clones and lacks some. Of more than 35,000 clones in the sample, 65% to 90% are singletons; the top ten hold about 12%. The sequence derives from an adult with an advanced solid tumor such as melanoma, head and neck, liver or kidney cancer. The V gene is TRBV14, the J gene TRBJ2-7, with D hard to call. Here the sequenced sample was CD4+ or CD8+ T cells sorted from blood, taken in a trial of the OX40 agonist ivuxolimab. The CDR3 loop is CASSQEMGEQYF. The DNA of the CDR3 is TGTGCCAGCAGCCAAGAGATGGGGGAGCAGTACTTC.